A single sample gave rise to the 12 T cell receptor beta chains below, sequenced in a study of shared clonotypes between healthy human individuals. Libraries were prepared by immunoSEQ multiplex PCR; TCRdb keeps only in-frame clonotypes and omits some of them. This table has millions of clones, approximately 94% appearing once. The naive CD8 fraction comprised CD45RO-negative cells positively selected for CCR7 and excluded terminally differentiated effector memory CD45RA+ cells. Input material: naive CD8+ T cells sorted from blood. Receptors were obtained from a man younger than 30 in good health.

The chain employs TRBV11-2 and TRBJ1-2; 7 bases map to TRBD1. Germline assignment: CDR1 SGHAT and CDR2 FQNNGV. The CDR3 runs 15 residues. With V trimmed by 0 bases and J by 6 bases, 7 bases remained unmatched. CDR3 sequence (DNA): TGTGCCAGCAGCTTAGACGGGACAGCCTCCAATGGCTACACCTTC. Protein: CASSLDGTASNGYTF.

The rearrangement links TRBV7-2 to TRBJ1-6; the D gene is possibly TRBD1 (5 bases). The CDR3 covers 14 residues. Germline CDR1 SGHTA, CDR2 FQGNSA. V was pared by 7 bases and J by 6 bases, with 13 bases between. The CDR3 bases are TGTGCCAGCAACCCGATGGACACTAATTCACCCCTCCACTTT. Translating gives CASNPMDTNSPLHF.

This clone was seen just once. The chain is built from TRBV6-5 and TRBJ2-3; 9 bases fit TRBD1. CDR1 is MNHEY and CDR2 is SVGAGI in the germline V gene. The CDR3 has 15 amino acids. The J segment lost 3 bases and the V segment lost 8 bases, leaving 9 bases of the junction unmatched. CDR3 nucleotide sequence: TGTGCCAGCGGGATAGTGGACAGGGGTACAGATACGCAGTATTTT. Amino acid sequence: CASGIVDRGTDTQYF.

This clone showed up just once. J is TRBJ2-7 and V is TRBV15; D unclear. Germline V gives CDR1 LNHNV, CDR2 YYDKDF (reference sequence). Trimming shortened V by 8 bases and J by 1 base, and 15 bases separated the two germline ends. The CDR3 totals 14 residues. The CDR3 nucleotides read TGTGCCACCCTGTCGACTGAAATATCCTACGAGCAGTACTTC. This sequence encodes CATLSTEISYEQYF.

The chain uses TRBV10-1 and TRBJ2-1, with D tentatively TRBD1 or TRBD2 (5 bases each). The V gene lost 5 bases and the J gene lost 7 bases, with 12 bases spanning the gap. The CDR3 consists of 13 residues. CDR1 and CDR2 from the germline V gene are WNHNN and SYGVQD (reference sequence). In nucleotides, the CDR3 is TGCGCCAGCAGTCCCGGGACCCAGAATGAGCAGTTCTTC. Amino acids: CASSPGTQNEQFF.

The chain has TRBV30 and TRBJ2-5, with D unresolved. Deletions cut 0 bases from V and 0 bases from J, with 11 bases between. There are 15 residues in the CDR3. Germline CDR1 GTSNPN, CDR2 SVGIG (reference sequence). The CDR3 DNA is TGTGCCTGGAGTGTCCTGGGCCATTACCAAGAGACCCAGTACTTC. Protein sequence: CAWSVLGHYQETQYF.

The J gene is TRBJ2-7, the V gene TRBV27, with 9 positions matching TRBD2. The CDR3 has 16 amino acids. Germline CDR1 reads MNHEY; CDR2 reads SMNVEV (reference sequence). The junction had 12 bases not matched to a gene; V was cut back by 7 bases and J by 2 bases. In nucleotides, the CDR3 is TGTGCCAGCACACCCTCTAGCGGGAATCTTCCCTACGAGCAGTACTTC. Its translation is CASTPSSGNLPYEQYF.

The chain links TRBV29-1 to TRBJ2-7; D is perhaps TRBD2 (5 bases). V was cut by 1 base and J by 4 bases, with 8 bases left in between. The germline gives CDR1 SQVTM, CDR2 ANQGSEA. There are 12 residues in the CDR3. This CDR3 is CSVEAEGYEQYF. Written as DNA, the CDR3 is TGCAGCGTTGAAGCAGAGGGATACGAGCAGTACTTC.

The V gene is TRBV19, the J gene TRBJ2-5, with TRBD2 identical over 10 bases. This CDR3 spans 15 amino acids. The germline V gene has CDR1 LNHDA and CDR2 SQIVND (reference sequence). V dropped 5 bases and J dropped 5; count of bases not matched to a gene: 8. The CDR3 DNA sequence: TGTGCCAGTAGTTCTAGCGGGAGAGGCGGGGAGACCCAGTACTTC. It encodes CASSSSGRGGETQYF.

V and J are TRBV2 and TRBJ2-1; D is unclear. CDR1 and CDR2 (germline): SNHLY, FYNNEI. V lost 7 bases, J lost 8 bases, and 6 bases lay in between. The CDR3 is 10 amino acids. The CDR3 here is CASIGYEQFF. CDR3 nucleotide sequence: TGTGCCAGCATAGGCTATGAGCAGTTCTTC.

V is TRBV4-3 and J is TRBJ2-7, with D maybe TRBD2 (6 bases). Germline V gene lookup returns CDR1 LGHNA and CDR2 YSLEER. The CDR3 covers 15 residues. The V end lost 4 bases, the J end lost 1 base, and 14 bases lay between the germline ends. The chain's CDR3 is CASSPAAGLSYEQYF. The CDR3 nucleotides read TGCGCCAGCAGCCCCGCTGCGGGACTTTCCTACGAGCAGTACTTC.

V usage is TRBV19 and J usage is TRBJ2-5; TRBD1 matches 8 bases. This CDR3 has 15 amino acids. Germline V gene lookup returns CDR1 LNHDA and CDR2 SQIVND (reference sequence). Losses at the gene ends were 5 bases for V and 2 bases for J; bases not matched to a gene: 7. The CDR3 DNA reads TGTGCCAGTAGTGTTACAGGGGGAGCTCAAGAGACCCAGTACTTC. This gives the protein CASSVTGGAQETQYF.